The present T cell receptor (beta chain) was sequenced within a study of T cell repertoires in cytomegalovirus infection. As for the study in general: From public TCR beta signatures came an indication of both CMV infection and matching HLA type. Regarding the study as a whole: There were carriers of CMV plus the relevant HLA, and cumulative public TCR beta family frequency identified them. CMV-specific TCR beta clonotypes restricted by HLA-C were the ones dominating the ex vivo response.

This clonotype was observed a few times. The antigen is unknown. TCRdb independently ran MiXCR on the reads; one entry per CDR3 protein. The table shows 600,000 to 800,000 distinct CDR3 sequences, with 24% occurring only once. The material sequenced was CD8+ T cells from PBMCs. This clonotype originated in a human donor in good health (CMV status not recorded). Some clones in this sample may be carry-over from other donors' samples.

CDR3 sequence (DNA): TGCGCCAGCAGCCAAAAGGACGGTCGACGGGAGCAGTTCTTC. This codes for CASSQKDGRREQFF. This chain links TRBV4-1 with TRBJ2-1; D not certain. Germline V gives CDR1 MGHRA, CDR2 YSYEKL. This CDR3 has 14 residues. Trimming took off 2 bases at V and 10 bases at J, with 15 bases between the two ends.